What follows describes a single TCR beta chain. Its antigen remains unknown. The data stem from a study of OX40 agonist ivuxolimab in advanced cancers. Whole-study findings and limits: The study observed clonal expansion of CD4+ and CD8+ blood T cells by week 6 at 0.1 to 3.0 mg/kg.

Sequenced by immunoSEQ multiplex PCR; TCRdb stores in-frame clones only, minus some. Among roughly 6,500 clones listed, around 79% were seen once. This sample comprised CD4+ or CD8+ T cells sorted from blood, obtained in a trial of the OX40 agonist ivuxolimab. This TCR was recovered from an adult with an advanced solid tumor such as melanoma, head and neck, liver or kidney cancer.

The CDR3: CASSFQSNQPQHF. The CDR3 bases are TGTGCCAGCAGTTTCCAGAGCAATCAGCCCCAGCATTTT. The chain uses TRBV6-6 and TRBJ1-5; D is uncertain. The CDR3 extends over 13 amino acids. Germline V CDR1 and CDR2: MNHNY, SVGAGI (reference sequence). Trimming took off 4 bases at V and 1 base at J, with 5 bases between the two ends.